This T cell receptor beta chain comes out of a study of T cell responses to AZD1222 COVID-19 vaccine. Only in-frame clones appear in the TCRdb table, and some are missing; sequencing was by immunoSEQ multiplex PCR. The sample holds tens of thousands of clones, approximately 90% seen once. Trimming removed 2 bases from V and 1 base from J; junction bases left unmatched: 2. CDR1 and CDR2 from the germline V gene are SGHKS and YYEKEE (reference sequence). The CDR3 covers 15 residues. This sequence joins TRBV5-5 and TRBJ1-2; 10 nucleotides agree with TRBD1. The sample in question was peripheral blood, obtained 28 days after the second AZD1222 dose. This clonotype was obtained from an adult who received the AZD1222 COVID-19 vaccine. This CDR3 is CASSFGQGGNYGYTF. The CDR3 bases are TGTGCCAGCAGCTTCGGACAGGGGGGTAACTATGGCTACACCTTC.